Listed below are T cell receptor beta chains from one sample, sequenced in a study of blood T cell repertoires in COVID-19. Assay used: immunoSEQ multiplex PCR; TCRdb lists only in-frame clones, some missing. The sample has some 500,000 clones; approximately 88% are singletons. Sequencing was carried out using PBMCs or T cells enriched from blood (not recorded which). The origin of the receptors is a woman aged 40 to 50 who had recovered from COVID-19. Each CDR3 is given with its conserved first and last residue. The order of the fields is clone size, V gene, D gene, J gene, CDR3 DNA, CDR3 protein. D genes are given only for firm matches. Only some rows state a clone size, as once, few, many or a class for expanded clones.

size: .; V: TRBV15; D: .; J: TRBJ1-2; DNA: TGTGCCACCAGCAGAGCTATGGGCGGGAACTATGGCTACACCTTC; CDR3: CATSRAMGGNYGYTF
size: .; V: TRBV2; D: .; J: TRBJ1-2; DNA: TGTGCCAGCAGTGCGGACTTCCCTGGCTACACCTTC; CDR3: CASSADFPGYTF
size: .; V: TRBV29-1; D: TRBD1; J: TRBJ1-4; DNA: TGCAGCGTTGACAGGGGGCGCGATGAAAAACTGTTTTTT; CDR3: CSVDRGRDEKLFF
size: .; V: TRBV20-1; D: TRBD1; J: TRBJ1-5; DNA: TGCAGTGCTAGTACAGGGGAATATAGCAATCAGCCCCAGCATTTT; CDR3: CSASTGEYSNQPQHF
size: .; V: TRBV11-2; D: .; J: TRBJ1-5; DNA: TGTGCCAGCAGCCTGGGGGGAGGATTCAATCAGCCCCAGCATTTT; CDR3: CASSLGGGFNQPQHF
size: .; V: TRBV4-2; D: .; J: TRBJ2-3; DNA: TGTGCCAGCAGCCTTGGGGAGACAACCACAGATACGCAGTATTTT; CDR3: CASSLGETTTDTQYF
size: .; V: TRBV28; D: .; J: TRBJ1-5; DNA: TGTGCCAGCAGTCCCGTACAGGGTGGAGTTAGCAATCAGCCCCAGCATTTT; CDR3: CASSPVQGGVSNQPQHF
size: once; V: TRBV7-8; D: .; J: TRBJ2-3; DNA: TGTGCCAGCAGCTTAGGGCGGGTGAGAGATACGCAGTATTTT; CDR3: CASSLGRVRDTQYF
size: .; V: TRBV5-6; D: .; J: TRBJ1-6; DNA: TGTGCCAGCAGCTTCGGACAGTCTGGGGCACCCCTCCACTTT; CDR3: CASSFGQSGAPLHF
size: once; V: TRBV29-1; D: TRBD1; J: TRBJ2-3; DNA: TGCAGCGCGGACAGGGGAGCTATAGATACGCAGTGTTTT; CDR3: CSADRGAIDTQCF
size: .; V: TRBV3-1/TRBV3-2; D: TRBD1; J: TRBJ2-2; DNA: TGTGCCAGCAGCCAAAAACAGGGGGCTACCGGGGAGCTGTTTTTT; CDR3: CASSQKQGATGELFF
size: once; V: TRBV27; D: .; J: TRBJ2-3; DNA: TGTGCCAGCAGTAAGACGCCAAAAGCGGCGATCACAGATACGCAGTATTTT; CDR3: CASSKTPKAAITDTQYF
size: .; V: TRBV19; D: .; J: TRBJ1-5; DNA: TGTGCCAGTAGTATATTGAGGGTCCCTCAGCCCCAGCATTTT; CDR3: CASSILRVPQPQHF
size: .; V: TRBV4-3; D: .; J: TRBJ1-2; DNA: TGCGCCAGCAGCCAGGAGACACAGGGACCGCTTGGCTACACCTTC; CDR3: CASSQETQGPLGYTF
size: .; V: TRBV7-9; D: TRBD1; J: TRBJ2-3; DNA: TGTGCCAGCAGCTCCCGAGCAGGACAGGGGTCAACAGATACGCAGTATTTT; CDR3: CASSSRAGQGSTDTQYF
size: .; V: TRBV29-1; D: TRBD1; J: TRBJ2-5; DNA: TGCAGCCCCTCACGGGACAGGGGTGAGACCCAGTACTTC; CDR3: CSPSRDRGETQYF
size: .; V: TRBV6-2/TRBV6-3; D: .; J: TRBJ1-5; DNA: TGTGCCAGCAGTTACCCCGGCGGGGGCAATCAGCCCCAGCATTTT; CDR3: CASSYPGGGNQPQHF
size: .; V: TRBV7-9; D: .; J: TRBJ1-6; DNA: TGTGCCAGCAGCGGCCCCCGGGAGACGTCAAGCTCCTATAATTCACCCCTCCACTTT; CDR3: CASSGPRETSSSYNSPLHF
size: few; V: TRBV7-9; D: .; J: TRBJ1-1; DNA: TGTGCCAGCAGCTTAATCGGCACTGAAGCTTTCTTT; CDR3: CASSLIGTEAFF
size: .; V: TRBV6-6; D: TRBD1; J: TRBJ1-2; DNA: TGTGCCAGCAGTCGTACTCTTTACCGGGACAGGTTGGATGGCTACACCTTC; CDR3: CASSRTLYRDRLDGYTF
size: .; V: TRBV6-5; D: TRBD1; J: TRBJ2-5; DNA: TGTGCCAGCAGTTACACCGGGACAGGGTTGGAGACCCAGTACTTC; CDR3: CASSYTGTGLETQYF
size: .; V: TRBV14; D: .; J: TRBJ2-7; DNA: TGTGCCAGCAGCCATCCCGGAGCCTACGAGCAGTACTTC; CDR3: CASSHPGAYEQYF
size: .; V: TRBV10-1; D: TRBD2; J: TRBJ2-7; DNA: TGCGCCAGCAGTGAGACTAGCGGCTACGAGCAGTACTTC; CDR3: CASSETSGYEQYF
size: .; V: TRBV19; D: .; J: TRBJ1-2; DNA: TGTGCCAGTAGTTGGGGGGACTATGGCTACACCTTC; CDR3: CASSWGDYGYTF
size: .; V: TRBV6-2/TRBV6-3; D: .; J: TRBJ2-1; DNA: TGTGCCAGCAGTTTATTAGGAGATGAGCAGTTCTTC; CDR3: CASSLLGDEQFF
size: .; V: TRBV6-5; D: .; J: TRBJ2-1; DNA: TGTGCCAGCGCAACTCCTGACAGAGTCAATGAGCAGTTCTTC; CDR3: CASATPDRVNEQFF
size: .; V: TRBV9; D: .; J: TRBJ2-7; DNA: TGTGCCAGCAGCCCCGCGAGCGGCCTTACCTACGAGCAGTACTTC; CDR3: CASSPASGLTYEQYF
size: .; V: TRBV2; D: .; J: TRBJ1-5; DNA: TGTGCCAGCGGTTGGATCGGAGATCAGCCCCAGCATTTT; CDR3: CASGWIGDQPQHF
size: .; V: TRBV9; D: TRBD2; J: TRBJ2-2; DNA: TGTGCCAGCAGCCCCCGGGGGGGGGCGACCACCGGGGAGCTGTTTTTT; CDR3: CASSPRGGATTGELFF
size: .; V: TRBV6-5; D: TRBD2; J: TRBJ2-2; DNA: TGTGCCAGCAAGACTAGCGGGAACACCGGGGAGCTGTTTTTT; CDR3: CASKTSGNTGELFF
size: .; V: TRBV7-9; D: .; J: TRBJ2-1; DNA: TGTGCCAGCAGCTTGAGCTGGAGTGAGCAGTTCTTC; CDR3: CASSLSWSEQFF
size: .; V: TRBV19; D: TRBD2; J: TRBJ2-2; DNA: TGTGCCACCCGGGAGGCCGGGGAGCTGTTTTTT; CDR3: CATREAGELFF
size: .; V: TRBV27; D: .; J: TRBJ1-1; DNA: TGTGCCAGCAGTTTCAGGGGATTGATCACTGAAGCTTTCTTT; CDR3: CASSFRGLITEAFF
size: .; V: TRBV19; D: .; J: TRBJ2-1; DNA: TGTGCCAGTAGTATCTTTGGGCGGGATGGGTCCTACAATGAGCAGTTCTTC; CDR3: CASSIFGRDGSYNEQFF
size: .; V: TRBV28; D: .; J: TRBJ1-1; DNA: TGTGCCAGCAGTGTGCCGGGATTGAACACTGAAGCTTTCTTT; CDR3: CASSVPGLNTEAFF
size: few; V: TRBV7-2; D: TRBD2; J: TRBJ2-2; DNA: TGTGCCAGCAGCTTAGTTCCTAGCGGGAGAACCGGGGAGCTGTTTTTT; CDR3: CASSLVPSGRTGELFF
size: .; V: TRBV10-2; D: TRBD1; J: TRBJ2-7; DNA: TGCGCCAGCAGTGACCCCGGGACAGGTTCCTACGAGCAGTACTTC; CDR3: CASSDPGTGSYEQYF
size: .; V: TRBV9; D: TRBD1; J: TRBJ2-2; DNA: TGTGCCAGCAGCACGGGACAGTGGAACGGGGAGCTGTTTTTT; CDR3: CASSTGQWNGELFF
size: .; V: TRBV5-7; D: TRBD2; J: TRBJ2-1; DNA: TGTGCCAGCAGCTTGACTAGCGGGAGCAATGAGCAGTTCTTC; CDR3: CASSLTSGSNEQFF
size: .; V: TRBV11-3; D: TRBD1; J: TRBJ2-7; DNA: TGTGCCAGCAGCACGGACAGGGAACCCTACGAGCAGTACTTC; CDR3: CASSTDREPYEQYF
size: .; V: TRBV19; D: .; J: TRBJ1-2; DNA: TGTGCCAGCTTTGCAGCGTATGGCTACACCTTC; CDR3: CASFAAYGYTF
size: .; V: TRBV29-1; D: .; J: TRBJ2-1; DNA: TGCAGCGTTGCAACTTACAGTGGCTACAATGAGCAGTTCTTC; CDR3: CSVATYSGYNEQFF
size: .; V: TRBV5-4; D: TRBD2; J: TRBJ2-1; DNA: TGTGCCAGCAGCCTCGTCGCAGCGGGAGGGAATGAGCAGTTCTTC; CDR3: CASSLVAAGGNEQFF
size: .; V: TRBV10-3; D: .; J: TRBJ1-2; DNA: TGTGCCGCGGGCGGCTACACCTTC; CDR3: CAAGGYTF
size: .; V: TRBV9; D: TRBD1; J: TRBJ1-6; DNA: TGTGCCAGCAGCGCCCGAGGGACAGGGCGAGGTTCACCCCTCCACTTT; CDR3: CASSARGTGRGSPLHF
size: .; V: TRBV20-1; D: .; J: TRBJ2-3; DNA: TGCAGTGCTAGTAGCGAGGCAGATACGCAGTATTTT; CDR3: CSASSEADTQYF
size: .; V: TRBV27; D: .; J: TRBJ2-1; DNA: TGTGCCAGCAGTTTATTGGGAGGACGCAATGAGCAGTTCTTC; CDR3: CASSLLGGRNEQFF
size: .; V: TRBV7-7; D: TRBD2; J: TRBJ2-3; DNA: TGTGCTAGCAGCTTAGGGACTAGCGCTTCCCATACGCAGTATTTT; CDR3: CASSLGTSASHTQYF